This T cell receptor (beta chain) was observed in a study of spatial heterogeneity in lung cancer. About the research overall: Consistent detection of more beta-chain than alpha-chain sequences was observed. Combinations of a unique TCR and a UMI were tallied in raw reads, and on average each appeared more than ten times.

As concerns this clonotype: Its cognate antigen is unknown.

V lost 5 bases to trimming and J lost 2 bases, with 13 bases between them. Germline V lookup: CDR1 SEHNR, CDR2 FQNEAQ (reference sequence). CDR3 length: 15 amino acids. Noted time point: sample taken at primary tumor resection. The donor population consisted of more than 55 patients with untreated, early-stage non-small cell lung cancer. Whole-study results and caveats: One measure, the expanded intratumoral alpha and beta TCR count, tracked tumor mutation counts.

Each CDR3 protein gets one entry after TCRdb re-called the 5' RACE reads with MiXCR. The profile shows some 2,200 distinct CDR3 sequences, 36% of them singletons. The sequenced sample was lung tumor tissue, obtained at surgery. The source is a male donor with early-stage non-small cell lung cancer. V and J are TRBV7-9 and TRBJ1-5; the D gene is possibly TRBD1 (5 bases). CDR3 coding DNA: TGTGCCAGCAGCAGGGGAGGGGTGGGCAATCAGCCCCAGCATTTT. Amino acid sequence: CASSRGGVGNQPQHF.